The 18 T cell receptor beta chains reported below all come from one sample, sequenced in a study of post-analysis software for immune sequencing data. Whole-study results and caveats: Patients used several TRBV segments, including TRBV5-6, TRBV5-1 and TRBV20-1, more often than controls.

Unique molecular identifiers were present in the TCR beta cDNA libraries. TCRdb recomputed calls from the PCR reads with MiXCR, one row per CDR3 protein. The table includes about 820,000 distinct CDR3 sequences, roughly half detected once. The antigens these receptors bind are not known. The material sequenced was blood. These receptors all come from a girl between 10 and 17 years old with multiple sclerosis.

This chain uses TRBV6-1 with TRBJ2-6, with D perhaps assigned TRBD1 or TRBD2 (5 bases each). Looked up from germline, CDR1 is MNHNS and CDR2 is SASEGT. The V end lost 8 bases, the J end lost 4 bases, and 15 bases lay between the germline ends. CDR3 length: 15 residues. This CDR3 reads CASGTDLSGANVLTF. CDR3 bases: TGTGCCAGCGGGACGGATCTCTCCGGGGCCAACGTCCTGACTTTC.

The chain combines TRBV15 with TRBJ2-4; D tentatively fits TRBD1 or TRBD2 (5 bases each). The DNA end is a closer match to TRBJ2-7, so the J assignment may be wrong. Per the germline V gene, CDR1 is LNHNV and CDR2 is YYDKDF (reference sequence). The CDR3 is 13 amino acids. The CDR3 DNA reads as TGTGCCACCAGCAGAGATCGGGACGGCGAGCAGTACTTC. It yields the protein CATSRDRDGEQYF.

For the CDR3, the DNA is TGCAGCGTTTCGGGGCTACCCTACGAGCAGTACTTC. Amino acid sequence: CSVSGLPYEQYF. The chain links TRBV29-1 to TRBJ2-7; D could derive from TRBD1 or TRBD2 (5 bases each). V was clipped by 5 bases and J by 2 bases, with 10 bases between them. CDR1 and CDR2 (germline): SQVTM, ANQGSEA. The CDR3 extends over 12 amino acids.

This rearrangement joins TRBV3-1 to TRBJ1-2; a weak D match, TRBD1 (5 bases). Looked up from germline, CDR1 is LGHDT and CDR2 is YNNKEL (reference sequence). This CDR3 has 19 residues. The V end was cut by 0 bases, the J end by 4 bases, with 24 bases between. In nucleotides, the CDR3 is TGTGCCAGCAGCCAAGATCACGCGAGACAGCTACAAGTCGGCTATGGCTACACCTTC. Amino acids: CASSQDHARQLQVGYGYTF.

In this sample, this clonotype turned up a few times. The J gene is TRBJ2-1, the V gene TRBV6-4, with a tentative D call TRBD1 (6 bases). The V end was cut by 3 bases, the J end by 2 bases, with 14 bases between. Germline V CDR1 and CDR2: MRHNA, SNTAGT. The CDR3 consists of 16 residues. The CDR3 is CASSESGHPTYNEQFF. The CDR3 DNA reads TGTGCCAGCAGTGAGTCGGGACACCCGACCTACAATGAGCAGTTCTTC.

This clonotype occurred a few times. This chain links TRBV7-3 with TRBJ1-2; TRBD1 might be the D (5 bases). Looked up from germline, CDR1 is SGHTA and CDR2 is FQGTGA. Trimming took off 5 bases at V and 5 bases at J, with 18 bases between the two ends. The CDR3 loop spans 15 amino acids. CDR3 sequence: CASSEGEGWGYGYTF. In DNA form, the CDR3 reads TGTGCCAGCAGCGAAGGCGAGGGTTGGGGGTATGGCTACACCTTC.

This clonotype was counted a few times. This chain joins TRBV30 and TRBJ2-3, with unresolved D. The CDR3 is 11 residues long. Germline-derived CDR1 and CDR2 are GTSNPN and SVGIG (reference sequence). V gave up 4 bases and J gave up 0 bases, with 2 bases separating them. The CDR3 spells CAWISTDTQYF. In DNA, the CDR3 is TGTGCCTGGATTAGCACAGATACGCAGTATTTT.

V is TRBV20-1 and J is TRBJ2-5; the D gene could be TRBD1 or TRBD2 (5 bases each). The V gene lost 5 bases and the J gene lost 2 bases, with 12 bases spanning the gap. This CDR3 comprises 13 residues. Germline V lookup: CDR1 DFQATT, CDR2 SNEGSKA (reference sequence). CDR3 DNA sequence: TGCAGTGCTGGGGGACGGTTACAAGAGACCCAGTACTTC. The encoded protein is CSAGGRLQETQYF.

This clonotype was picked up one time. The chain combines TRBV10-2 with TRBJ2-4, with 11 bases aligning to TRBD2. The J call could be wrong; TRBJ2-7 is a better fit for the DNA end. From germline, CDR1 is WSHSY and CDR2 SAAADI. There are 14 residues in the CDR3. CDR3 residues: CASSEGLAGGEQYF. The CDR3 bases are TGCGCCAGCAGTGAGGGGCTAGCGGGAGGCGAGCAGTACTTC.

The rearrangement links TRBV5-1 to TRBJ2-5; D gene uncertain. V dropped 3 bases and J dropped 0 bases, with 3 bases sitting between them. CDR3 length equals 12 residues. Germline assignment: CDR1 SGHRS and CDR2 YFSETQ. CDR3 sequence reads: CASSYDQETQYF. DNA of the CDR3: TGCGCCAGCAGCTACGACCAAGAGACCCAGTACTTC. Supplemented by reference TRBV5-1 and TRBJ2-5, the full variable domain reads KAGVTQTPRYLIKTRGQQVTLSCSPISGHRSVSWYQQTPGQGLQFLFEYFSETQRNKGNFPGRFSGRQFSNSRSEMNVSTLELGDSALYLCASSYDQETQYFGPGTRLLVL.

This sequence joins TRBV28 and TRBJ2-7; D uncertain. The J call is doubtful: the DNA matches TRBJ2-5 better. This CDR3 is built from 12 residues. Looked up from germline, CDR1 is MDHEN and CDR2 is SYDVKM. In DNA form, the CDR3 reads TGTGCCTCCTACTCCCGGGCGAAGACCCAGTACTTC. The encoded protein is CASYSRAKTQYF.

To note about this clonotype: The junction differs from germline at one of its ends, possibly a read error. The chain employs TRBV29-1 and TRBJ2-7; a weak D match, TRBD1 (6 bases). The germline V gene has CDR1 SQVTM and CDR2 ANQGSEA. The CDR3 has 13 residues. This chain's CDR3 is CSVDQGFGYEQYF. In DNA, the CDR3 is TGCAGCGTTGACCAGGGGTTTGGCTACGAGCAGTATTTC.

This rearrangement joins TRBV5-6 to TRBJ2-3; D uncertain. Trimming removed 4 bases at V and 2 bases at J, with 8 bases between. Germline assignment: CDR1 SGHDT and CDR2 YYEEEE. CDR3 length: 13 amino acids. CDR3 amino acids: CASSPKNTDTQYF. The CDR3 DNA reads TGTGCCAGCAGCCCGAAAAACACAGATACGCAGTATTTT.

This clonotype was recorded a few times. V usage is TRBV6-1 and J usage is TRBJ2-7; unclear D gene. The CDR3 length is 13 residues. The V gene's germline CDR1 is MNHNS and CDR2 SASEGT. The V and J ends lost 2 bases and 7 bases respectively, with 12 bases between them. The CDR3 DNA reads TGTGCCAGCAGTGAATGGGTCAAGTTGGAGCAGTACTTC. Protein product: CASSEWVKLEQYF.

The gene calls are TRBV5-1 and TRBJ2-7; D call uncertain. V lost 4 bases, J lost 0 bases, and 20 bases lay in between. CDR3 size: 17 residues. Germline lookup yields CDR1 SGHRS and CDR2 YFSETQ. CDR3 residues: CASSLLSGGASSYEQYF. In DNA, the CDR3 is TGCGCCAGCAGCCTCCTCTCGGGTGGCGCTTCCTCCTACGAGCAGTACTTC.

The chain employs TRBV7-7 and TRBJ1-6, with TRBD1 as a possible D gene (5 bases). V was cut by 1 base and J by 10 bases, with 14 bases left in between. Germline loops: CDR1 SSHAT, CDR2 FNYEAQ (reference sequence). CDR3 length equals 15 residues. The CDR3 DNA follows: TGTGCCAGCAGCTTAGACGGGACGGGTGCCTCACCCCTCCACTTT. Its protein product is CASSLDGTGASPLHF.

The CDR3 DNA reads as TGTGCCAGCAGCGCCGGGACTAGCGGGAGAAGAGAGCAGTTCTTC. Translation gives CASSAGTSGRREQFF. The gene calls are TRBV2 and TRBJ2-1; 14 nucleotides align to TRBD2. Germline loops: CDR1 SNHLY, CDR2 FYNNEI. V gave up 6 bases and J gave up 10 bases; unmatched junction bases: 8. The CDR3 is 15 amino acids. The variable domain in full, completed from reference TRBV2 and TRBJ2-1, reads EPEVTQTPSHQVTQMGQEVILRCVPISNHLYFYWYRQILGQKVEFLVSFYNNEISEKSEIFDDQFSVERPDGSNFTLKIRSTKLEDSAMYFCASSAGTSGRREQFFGPGTRLTVL.

The chain links TRBV7-2 to TRBJ1-5, with 7 bases lining up with TRBD1. Germline CDR1 reads SGHTA; CDR2 reads FQGNSA. The trim removed 2 bases at V and 5 bases at J, leaving 6 bases unmatched. The CDR3 spans 15 residues. As DNA, the CDR3 is TGTGCCAGCAGCTTACGGTCAGGGGGGGATCAGCCCCAGCATTTT. This translates into CASSLRSGGDQPQHF.